Below are 25 T cell receptor beta chains sequenced from a single sample in a study of shared clonotypes between healthy human individuals. Only in-frame clones appear in the TCRdb table, and some are missing; sequencing was by immunoSEQ multiplex PCR. Of more than 2 million clones in the sample, 95% are singletons; the top ten hold less than 0.15%. The material sequenced was naive CD4+ T cells sorted from blood. Described subset: CD45RA+ positively selected. Receptors were obtained from a man younger than 30 in good health.

The chain employs TRBV29-1 and TRBJ2-1, with 14 nucleotides matching TRBD2. There are 18 residues in the CDR3. J lost 9 bases, V lost 6 bases, and 19 bases had no gene match. Germline V gene lookup returns CDR1 SQVTM and CDR2 ANQGSEA. The CDR3 sequence is CSVATPGTSGRGLAEQFF. Here the CDR3 DNA reads TGCAGCGTCGCAACCCCCGGGACTAGCGGGAGAGGATTGGCTGAGCAGTTCTTC.

The chain recombines TRBV6-5 with TRBJ1-4, with D possibly TRBD1 on 5 matching bases. The germline CDR1 and CDR2 sequences are MNHEY and SVGAGI. This CDR3 has 14 residues. Trimming shortened V by 2 bases and J by 8 bases, and 12 bases separated the two germline ends. The CDR3 DNA sequence: TGTGCCAGCAGTTACGAGGGGATCGGAGAAAAACTGTTTTTT. Its translation: CASSYEGIGEKLFF.

V is TRBV4-1 and J is TRBJ1-6; 7 bases map to TRBD1. This CDR3 is 14 amino acids long. V shed 4 bases, J shed 7 bases, and the junction held 4 bases outside the gene matches. CDR1 is MGHRA and CDR2 is YSYEKL in the germline V gene. CDR3 residues: CASSLRDRNSPLHF. CDR3 nucleotides: TGCGCCAGCAGCCTCCGGGACAGAAATTCACCCCTCCACTTT.

J is TRBJ2-5 and V is TRBV2; no reliable D call. Near its end, the DNA agrees better with TRBJ2-7, so the J call may be wrong. The CDR3 spans 12 residues. CDR1 and CDR2 (germline): SNHLY, FYNNEI. The CDR3 nucleotides are TGTGCCAGCAAGCTGAACTCCTACGAGCAGTACTTC. The encoded protein is CASKLNSYEQYF.

This clone was found once. The V and J genes are TRBV30 and TRBJ2-5; the match to TRBD1 covers 9 bases. Germline assignment: CDR1 GTSNPN and CDR2 SVGIG (reference sequence). The CDR3 contains 14 residues. J gave up 6 bases and V 7 bases, and 12 bases lay outside the gene matches. CDR3 in amino acids: CAFHRTGEGKTQYF. The CDR3 DNA reads as TGTGCCTTCCATCGGACAGGGGAAGGGAAGACCCAGTACTTC.

The chain employs TRBV13 and TRBJ1-6; D is perhaps TRBD1 (6 bases). CDR1 and CDR2 from the germline V gene are PRHDT and FYEKMQ (reference sequence). Trimming removed 4 bases at V and 9 bases at J, with 16 bases between. The CDR3 has 15 residues. Here the CDR3 DNA reads TGTGCCAGCAGCTGGCGGCGGGACACCCCTTCACCCCTCCACTTT. It translates to CASSWRRDTPSPLHF.

This chain uses TRBV30 with TRBJ1-6; the D is unclear. This CDR3 contains 13 residues. V shed 0 bases and J shed 10 bases, with 10 bases lying between them. Germline V gene data show CDR1 as GTSNPN and CDR2 as SVGIG (reference sequence). The CDR3 here is CAWSVEGSSPLHF. The CDR3 nucleotides read TGTGCCTGGAGTGTAGAAGGGAGCTCACCCCTCCACTTT.

The V and J genes are TRBV30 and TRBJ2-1; weak D call: TRBD2 (7 bases). Germline CDR1 GTSNPN, CDR2 SVGIG (reference sequence). The CDR3 length is 16 residues. The germline V and J ends were trimmed by 0 bases and 4 bases, with 16 bases remaining between them. Here the CDR3 reads CAWSVLAGAGYNEQFF. The DNA for the CDR3 is TGTGCCTGGAGTGTACTGGCGGGGGCGGGTTACAATGAGCAGTTCTTC.

This clone was detected only once. The chain links TRBV7-6 to TRBJ2-7, with TRBD2 identical over 12 bases. The CDR3 sequence is 15 residues long. The junction had 6 bases not matched to a gene; V was cut back by 3 bases and J by 6 bases. Germline assignment: CDR1 SGHVS and CDR2 FNYEAQ. The CDR3 bases are TGTGCCAGCAGCTTGAGACTAGCGGGAGTAGGCGAGCAGTACTTC. This encodes CASSLRLAGVGEQYF.

The chain couples TRBV19 to TRBJ2-7, with TRBD1 as a possible D gene (5 bases). The germline V gene has CDR1 LNHDA and CDR2 SQIVND (reference sequence). V lost 8 bases to trimming and J lost 0 bases, with 17 bases between them. The CDR3 sequence is 15 residues long. DNA of the CDR3: TGTGCCAGTCGCCAGGGCTTCGTGGGCTCCTACGAGCAGTACTTC. This gives the protein CASRQGFVGSYEQYF.

The V and J genes are TRBV6-5 and TRBJ1-2; TRBD1 matches 11 bases. The CDR3 covers 14 residues. Germline CDR1 reads MNHEY; CDR2 reads SVGAGI. Trimming cost V 5 bases and J 3 bases; bases outside gene matches: 2. The CDR3: CASSRTGGHYGYTF. Here the CDR3 DNA reads TGTGCCAGCAGTAGGACAGGGGGCCACTATGGCTACACCTTC.

The rearrangement uses TRBV28 and TRBJ1-2, with a possible D match to TRBD1 (5 bases). Trimming removed 4 bases from V and 8 bases from J, with 14 bases in between. CDR1 and CDR2 (germline): MDHEN, SYDVKM. CDR3 length equals 13 residues. As DNA, the CDR3 is TGTGCCAGCAGTTCCCAAAGGAGGGACGGCTACACCTTC. This codes for CASSSQRRDGYTF.

This clone was seen only once. The J gene is TRBJ2-5, the V gene TRBV11-2, with a tentative D call TRBD2 (5 bases). The CDR3 consists of 13 residues. The ends were cut back, 4 bases at V and 2 bases at J, with 8 bases in the middle. CDR1 and CDR2 (germline): SGHAT, FQNNGV. The chain's CDR3 is CASSSGSQETQYF. The CDR3 bases are TGTGCCAGCAGCTCGGGATCGCAAGAGACCCAGTACTTC.

The chain couples TRBV5-1 to TRBJ2-3; 10 bases match TRBD1. Germline assignment: CDR1 SGHRS and CDR2 YFSETQ. This CDR3 has 14 amino acids. Losses at the gene ends were 4 bases for V and 6 bases for J; bases not matched to a gene: 5. The CDR3 DNA reads TGCGCCAGCAGCAAGGGACAGGGGACTGATACGCAGTATTTT. This gives the protein CASSKGQGTDTQYF.

The rearrangement links TRBV30 to TRBJ1-6; no definite D call. The germline V gene has CDR1 GTSNPN and CDR2 SVGIG (reference sequence). This CDR3 is built from 11 residues. With 3 bases removed from V and 14 bases from J, the gap between germline ends came to 11 bases. CDR3 region: CAWRVEDALHF. Here the CDR3 DNA reads TGTGCCTGGAGGGTCGAGGACGCCCTCCACTTT.

This chain uses TRBV9 with TRBJ2-6, with TRBD2 matching 11 bases. Germline-derived CDR1 and CDR2 are SGDLS and YYNGEE. The CDR3 extends over 18 amino acids. The trim removed 3 bases at V and 0 bases at J, leaving 5 bases unmatched. CDR3 DNA: TGTGCCAGCAGCGCTACTGGACTAGCGGGCTCTGGGGCCAACGTCCTGACTTTC. Residues: CASSATGLAGSGANVLTF. Full variable domain (outside the CDR3, taken from reference TRBV9 and TRBJ2-6): DSGVTQTPKHLITATGQRVTLRCSPRSGDLSVYWYQQSLDQGLQFLIQYYNGEERAKGNILERFSAQQFPDLHSELNLSSLELGDSALYFCASSATGLAGSGANVLTFGAGSRLTVL.

This chain uses TRBV27 with TRBJ1-5; unclear D gene. CDR3 size: 10 residues. Per germline, CDR1 MNHEY and CDR2 SMNVEV (reference sequence). The V gene lost 3 bases and the J gene lost 7 bases, with 1 base spanning the gap. For the CDR3, the DNA is TGTGCCAGCAGTTTGCAGCCCCAGCATTTT. This translates into CASSLQPQHF.

The rearrangement links TRBV4-1 to TRBJ1-2, with D perhaps TRBD1 (6 bases). Looked up from germline, CDR1 is MGHRA and CDR2 is YSYEKL. The CDR3 is 15 residues long. Trimming removed 1 base from V and 6 bases from J, with 15 bases in between. Here the CDR3 reads CASSQGLWGGHGYTF. DNA for the CDR3: TGCGCCAGCAGCCAAGGCCTGTGGGGGGGCCATGGCTACACCTTC.

This chain connects TRBV4-1 to TRBJ2-1; 10 bases agree with TRBD2. The CDR3 extends over 16 amino acids. V gave up 4 bases and J gave up 5 bases; unmatched junction bases: 8. The germline V gene has CDR1 MGHRA and CDR2 YSYEKL. The chain's CDR3 is CASSPRTSGYNNEQFF. Written as DNA, the CDR3 is TGCGCCAGCAGCCCTAGGACTAGCGGATACAACAATGAGCAGTTCTTC.

The chain employs TRBV14 and TRBJ2-5; 9 bases align to TRBD1. The CDR3 has 13 residues. With V trimmed by 6 bases and J by 4 bases, 3 bases remained unmatched. Germline CDR1 and CDR2: SGHDN and FVKESK. The CDR3 protein is CASRDRGGETQYF. The CDR3 DNA sequence: TGTGCCAGCAGAGACAGGGGGGGAGAGACCCAGTACTTC.

This chain joins TRBV18 and TRBJ2-5, with TRBD1 matching over 10 bases. The CDR3 contains 14 residues. Looked up from germline, CDR1 is KGHSH and CDR2 is LQKENI. V dropped 3 bases and J dropped 6; count of bases not matched to a gene: 4. CDR3 sequence: CASSPGTGEQTQYF. CDR3 bases: TGTGCCAGCTCACCCGGGACAGGGGAACAGACCCAGTACTTC. The full variable domain, completed using reference TRBV18 and TRBJ2-5, is NAGVMQNPRHLVRRRGQEARLRCSPMKGHSHVYWYRQLPEEGLKFMVYLQKENIIDESGMPKERFSAEFPKEGPSILRIQQVVRGDSAAYFCASSPGTGEQTQYFGPGTRLLVL.

The chain employs TRBV11-2 and TRBJ2-2, with 8 bases lining up with TRBD1. Losses at the gene ends were 1 base for V and 7 bases for J; bases not matched to a gene: 5. The CDR3 has 15 amino acids. Germline CDR1 reads SGHAT; CDR2 reads FQNNGV. CDR3: CASSLARGPVGELFF. CDR3 nucleotide sequence: TGTGCCAGCAGCTTAGCCAGGGGGCCCGTCGGGGAGCTGTTTTTT.

The rearrangement links TRBV7-2 to TRBJ1-2; D is perhaps TRBD1 (6 bases). In germline, CDR1 is SGHTA, CDR2 FQGNSA. The CDR3 has 11 amino acids. Trimming cost V 0 bases and J 11 bases, with 7 bases left between them. CDR3 sequence reads: CASSLAGHYTF. The DNA of the CDR3 is TGTGCCAGCAGCTTAGCGGGACATTACACCTTC.

This chain links TRBV20-1 with TRBJ1-2; the D is unclear. This CDR3 comprises 11 residues. Trimming cost V 6 bases and J 11 bases, with 16 bases left between them. Germline CDR1 reads DFQATT; CDR2 reads SNEGSKA (reference sequence). CDR3 nucleotides: TGCAGTGCCACCCCGGTCAGGCGGTACACCTTC. Residues: CSATPVRRYTF.

The chain carries TRBV4-2 and TRBJ2-5; D may be TRBD2 (6 bases). Germline-derived CDR1 and CDR2 are LGHNA and YNFKEQ. V was cut by 0 bases and J by 4 bases, with 21 bases left in between. CDR3 size: 18 residues. CDR3 residues: CASSQEIGLAANLETQYF. CDR3 DNA sequence: TGTGCCAGCAGCCAAGAGATCGGGTTAGCGGCGAACTTAGAGACCCAGTACTTC.